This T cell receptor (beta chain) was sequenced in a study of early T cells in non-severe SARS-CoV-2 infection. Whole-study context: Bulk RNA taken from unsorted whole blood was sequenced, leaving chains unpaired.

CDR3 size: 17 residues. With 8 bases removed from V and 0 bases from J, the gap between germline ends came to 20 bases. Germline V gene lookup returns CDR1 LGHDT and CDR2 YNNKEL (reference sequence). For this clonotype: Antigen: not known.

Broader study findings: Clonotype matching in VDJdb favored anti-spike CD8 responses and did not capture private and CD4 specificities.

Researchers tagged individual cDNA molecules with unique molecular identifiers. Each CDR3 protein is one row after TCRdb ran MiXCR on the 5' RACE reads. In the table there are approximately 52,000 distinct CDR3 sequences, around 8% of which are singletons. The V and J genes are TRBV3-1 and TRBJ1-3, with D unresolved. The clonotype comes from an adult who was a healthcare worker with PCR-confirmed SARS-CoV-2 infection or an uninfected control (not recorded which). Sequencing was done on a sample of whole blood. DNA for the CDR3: TGTGCCAGCCACGCAGAGTTGCGCCCGAGCTCTGGAAACACCATATATTTT. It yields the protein CASHAELRPSSGNTIYF. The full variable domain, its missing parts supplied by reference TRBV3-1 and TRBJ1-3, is DTAVSQTPKYLVTQMGNDKSIKCEQNLGHDTMYWYKQDSKKFLKIMFSYNNKELIINETVPNRFSPKSPDKAHLNLHINSLELGDSAVYFCASHAELRPSSGNTIYFGEGSWLTVV.